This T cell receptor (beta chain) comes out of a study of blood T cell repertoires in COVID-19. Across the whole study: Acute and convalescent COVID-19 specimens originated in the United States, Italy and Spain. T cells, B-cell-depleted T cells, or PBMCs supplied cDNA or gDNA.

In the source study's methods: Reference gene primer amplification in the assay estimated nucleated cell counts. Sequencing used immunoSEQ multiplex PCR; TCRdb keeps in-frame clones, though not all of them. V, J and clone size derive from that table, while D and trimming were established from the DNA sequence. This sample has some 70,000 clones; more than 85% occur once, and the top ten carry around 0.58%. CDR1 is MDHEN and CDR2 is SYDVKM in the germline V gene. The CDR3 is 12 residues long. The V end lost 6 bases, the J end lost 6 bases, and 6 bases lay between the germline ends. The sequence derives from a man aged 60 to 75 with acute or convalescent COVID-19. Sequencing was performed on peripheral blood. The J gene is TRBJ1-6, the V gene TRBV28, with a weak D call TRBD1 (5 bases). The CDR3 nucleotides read TGTGCCAGCAGAGACAGTAATTCACCCCTCCACTTT. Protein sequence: CASRDSNSPLHF. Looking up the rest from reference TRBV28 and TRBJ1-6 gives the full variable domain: DVKVTQSSRYLVKRTGEKVFLECVQDMDHENMFWYRQDPGLGLRLIYFSYDVKMKEKGDIPEGYSVSREKKERFSLILESASTNQTSMYLCASRDSNSPLHFGNGTRLTVT.